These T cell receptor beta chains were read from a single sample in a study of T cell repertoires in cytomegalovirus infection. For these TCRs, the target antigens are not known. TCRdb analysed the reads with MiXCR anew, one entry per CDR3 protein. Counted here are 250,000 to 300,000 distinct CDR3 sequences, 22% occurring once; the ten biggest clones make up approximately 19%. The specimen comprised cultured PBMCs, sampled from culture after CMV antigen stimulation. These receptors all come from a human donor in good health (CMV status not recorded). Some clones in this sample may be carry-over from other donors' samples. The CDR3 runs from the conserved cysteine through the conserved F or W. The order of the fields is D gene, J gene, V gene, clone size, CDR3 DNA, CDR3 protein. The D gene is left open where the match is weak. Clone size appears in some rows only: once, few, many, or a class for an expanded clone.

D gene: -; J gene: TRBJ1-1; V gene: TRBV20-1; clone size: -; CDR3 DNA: TGCAGTGCTACTAGCGGGACATTGAACACTGAAGCTTTCTTT; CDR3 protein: CSATSGTLNTEAFF
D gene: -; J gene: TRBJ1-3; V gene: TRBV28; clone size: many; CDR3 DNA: TGTGCCAGCAGTTCGCAGGGTCCCCTGCCAAGATCTGGAAACACCATATATTTT; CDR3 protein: CASSSQGPLPRSGNTIYF
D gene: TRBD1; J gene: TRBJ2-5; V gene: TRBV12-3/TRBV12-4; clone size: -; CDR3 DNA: TGTGCCAGCAGTAGGACAGGTGGACAAGAGACCCAGTACTTC; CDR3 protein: CASSRTGGQETQYF
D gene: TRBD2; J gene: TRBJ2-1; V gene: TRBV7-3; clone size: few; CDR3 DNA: TGTGCCAGCAGCTTGGGGCGGGAGGTCACCTACAATGAGCAGTTCTTC; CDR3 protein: CASSLGREVTYNEQFF
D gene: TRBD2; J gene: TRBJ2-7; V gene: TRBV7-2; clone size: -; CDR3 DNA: TGTGCCAGCAGCCCTACCGGACTAGCGGCTTACCCCAGGAGCGAGCAGTACTTC; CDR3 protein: CASSPTGLAAYPRSEQYF
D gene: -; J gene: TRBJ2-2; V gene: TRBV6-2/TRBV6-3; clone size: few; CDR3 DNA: TGTGCCAGCAGTTCCCCAGGGGGGCCTAGCACCCGGGAGCTGTTTTTT; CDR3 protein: CASSSPGGPSTRELFF
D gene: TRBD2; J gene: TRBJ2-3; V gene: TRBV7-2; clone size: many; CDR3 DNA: TGTGCCAGCAGCTTGACCGGGACTAGCGGGAGATGGGGCACAGATACGCAGTATTTT; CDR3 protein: CASSLTGTSGRWGTDTQYF
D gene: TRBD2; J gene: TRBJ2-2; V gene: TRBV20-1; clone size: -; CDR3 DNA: TGCAGTGCTAGAGGGAGAGCGGGAGTGGCGGGGGAGCTGTTTTTT; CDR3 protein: CSARGRAGVAGELFF
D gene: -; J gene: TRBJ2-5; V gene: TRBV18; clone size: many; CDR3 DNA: TGTGCCAGCTCACCGACAGAGGAGACCCAGTACTTC; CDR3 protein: CASSPTEETQYF
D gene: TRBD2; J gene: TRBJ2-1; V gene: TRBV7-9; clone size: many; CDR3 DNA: TGTGCCAGCAGCACGGGACTAGCGAATAACAATGAGCAGTTCTTC; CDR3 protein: CASSTGLANNNEQFF
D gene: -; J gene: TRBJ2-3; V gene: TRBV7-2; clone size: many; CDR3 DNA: TGTGCCAGCAGCTTAGTACAGATATTCACAGATACGCAGTATTTT; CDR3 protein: CASSLVQIFTDTQYF
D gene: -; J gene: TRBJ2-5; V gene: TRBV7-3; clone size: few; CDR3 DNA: TGTGCCAGCAGCTTAACGGTTCTACCACAAGAGACCCAGTACTTC; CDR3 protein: CASSLTVLPQETQYF
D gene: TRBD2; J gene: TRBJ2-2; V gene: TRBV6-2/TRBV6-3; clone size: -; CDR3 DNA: TGTGCCAGCAGGCCGGGACTAGCCCTGAACACCGGGGAGCTGTTTTTT; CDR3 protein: CASRPGLALNTGELFF
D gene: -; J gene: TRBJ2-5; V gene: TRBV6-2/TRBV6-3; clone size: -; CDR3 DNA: TGTGCCAGCATGCCTGGGGGAGGGGGGGAAGAGACCCAGTACTTC; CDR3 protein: CASMPGGGGEETQYF
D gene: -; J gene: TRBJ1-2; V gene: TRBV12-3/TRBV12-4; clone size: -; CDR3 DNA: TGTGCCAGCAGTTTCGGAGGGAGGGCTCGAGCTAACTATGGCTACACCTTC; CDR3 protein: CASSFGGRARANYGYTF
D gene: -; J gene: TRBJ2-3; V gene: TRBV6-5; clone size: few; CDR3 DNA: TGTGCCAGCAGTTACGGGCCGCGGGATACGCAGTATTTT; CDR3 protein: CASSYGPRDTQYF
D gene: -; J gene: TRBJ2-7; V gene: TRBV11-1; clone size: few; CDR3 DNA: TGTGCCAGCAGCTACGGGACACTCTCCTACGAGCAGTACTTC; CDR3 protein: CASSYGTLSYEQYF
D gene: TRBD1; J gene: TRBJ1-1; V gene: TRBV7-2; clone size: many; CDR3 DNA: TGTGCCAGCAGAGACAGGGGGGTCACTGAAGCTTTCTTT; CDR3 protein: CASRDRGVTEAFF
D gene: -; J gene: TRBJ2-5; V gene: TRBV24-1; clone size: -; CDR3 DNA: TGTGCCACCAGTGATTATGGGGCAATGGGAGAGACCCAGTACTTC; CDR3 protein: CATSDYGAMGETQYF
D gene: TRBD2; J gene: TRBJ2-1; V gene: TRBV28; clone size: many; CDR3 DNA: TGTGCCAGCAGTTTCGTTTTAGGACTAGCGGGAGTTGGGGACAATGAGCAGTTCTTC; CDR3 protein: CASSFVLGLAGVGDNEQFF
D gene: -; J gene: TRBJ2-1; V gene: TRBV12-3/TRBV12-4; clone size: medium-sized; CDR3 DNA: TGTGCCAGCAGTTTAGCCCCTAATCCCCAGTTCTTC; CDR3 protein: CASSLAPNPQFF
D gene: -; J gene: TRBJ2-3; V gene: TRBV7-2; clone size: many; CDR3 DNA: TGTGCCAGCAGCTTCCGGGACACAGATACGCAGTATTTT; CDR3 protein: CASSFRDTDTQYF
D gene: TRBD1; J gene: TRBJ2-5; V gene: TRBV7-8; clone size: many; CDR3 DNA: TGTGCCAGCAGCTTGCAGGACAGGGAAGAGACCCAGTACTTC; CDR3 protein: CASSLQDREETQYF
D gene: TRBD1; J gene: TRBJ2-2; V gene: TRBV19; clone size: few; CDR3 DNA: TGTGCCAGTAGCCGGGACAGTTACACCGGGGAGCTGTTTTTT; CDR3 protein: CASSRDSYTGELFF
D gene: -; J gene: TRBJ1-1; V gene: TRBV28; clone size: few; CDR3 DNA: TGTGCCAGCAGTTCCCCTGACCTGAGTTGGAAAGAAGCTTTCTTT; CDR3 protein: CASSSPDLSWKEAFF
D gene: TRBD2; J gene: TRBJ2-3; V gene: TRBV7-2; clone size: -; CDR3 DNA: TGTGCCAGCAGCTTACGGCGCGGGGGGATGAGCACAGATACGCAGTATTTT; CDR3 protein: CASSLRRGGMSTDTQYF
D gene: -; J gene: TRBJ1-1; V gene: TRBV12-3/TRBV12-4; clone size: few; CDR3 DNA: TGTGCCAGCAGCGTGTCGGCAGGGGACACTGAAGCTTTCTTT; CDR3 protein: CASSVSAGDTEAFF
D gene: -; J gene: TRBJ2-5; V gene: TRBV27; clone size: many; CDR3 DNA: TGTGCCAGCAGTAGACTAGATCAAGAGACCCAGTACTTC; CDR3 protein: CASSRLDQETQYF
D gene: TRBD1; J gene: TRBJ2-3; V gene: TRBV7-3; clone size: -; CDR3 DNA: TGTGCCAGCAGCCCCGCCGGGACAGGAAGAACAGATACGCAGTATTTT; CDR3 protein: CASSPAGTGRTDTQYF
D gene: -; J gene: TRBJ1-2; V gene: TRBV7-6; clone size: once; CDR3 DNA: TGTGCCAGCAGCCCAGAGGTCGCTAACTATGGCTACACCTTC; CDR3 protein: CASSPEVANYGYTF
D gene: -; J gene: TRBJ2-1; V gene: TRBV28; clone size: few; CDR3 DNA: TGTGCCAGCAGTTTTCATGAGGTTCTGAGATATGAGCAGTTCTTC; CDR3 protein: CASSFHEVLRYEQFF
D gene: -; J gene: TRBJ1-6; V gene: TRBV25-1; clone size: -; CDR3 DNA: TGTGCCAGCAGTGACCCCGACCCTAATTCACCCCTCCACTTT; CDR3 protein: CASSDPDPNSPLHF
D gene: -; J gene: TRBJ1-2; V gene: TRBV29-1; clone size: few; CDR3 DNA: TGCAGCGTCTCCTCAGCAGGAGTCCTCCCCAACTATGGCTACACCTTC; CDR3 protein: CSVSSAGVLPNYGYTF
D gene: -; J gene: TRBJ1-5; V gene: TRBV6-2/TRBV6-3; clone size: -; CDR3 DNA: TGTGCCAGCAGCAAGGGGCCCCGGAGTCTGACCCAGCATTTT; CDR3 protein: CASSKGPRSLTQHF
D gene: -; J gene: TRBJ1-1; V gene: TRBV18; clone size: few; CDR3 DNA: TGTGCCAGCTCACTCAGGGCAGGGGATGTAGCTTTCTTT; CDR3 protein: CASSLRAGDVAFF
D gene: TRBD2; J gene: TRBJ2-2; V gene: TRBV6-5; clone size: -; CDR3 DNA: TGTGCCAGCGGTTATTTGACTAGCGGGAGTGCCGGGGAGCTGTTTTTT; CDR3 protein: CASGYLTSGSAGELFF
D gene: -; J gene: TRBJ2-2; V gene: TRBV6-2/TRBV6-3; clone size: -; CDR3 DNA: TGTGCCAGCAGCTACAGGGGAGGGAACACCGGGGAGCTGTTTTTT; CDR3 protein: CASSYRGGNTGELFF
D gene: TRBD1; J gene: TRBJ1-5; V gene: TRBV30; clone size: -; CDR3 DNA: TGTGCCTGGAGTGTAGGGACAGGGTCTTTTGGCAATCAGCCCCAGCATTTT; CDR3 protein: CAWSVGTGSFGNQPQHF
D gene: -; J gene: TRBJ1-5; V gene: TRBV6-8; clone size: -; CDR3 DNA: TGTGCCAGCAGTTACTCGAGTAGAGGGGGTCGCAATCAGCCCCAGCATTTT; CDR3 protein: CASSYSSRGGRNQPQHF
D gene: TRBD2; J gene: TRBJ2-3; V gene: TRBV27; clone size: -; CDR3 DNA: TGTGCCAGCAGGCCGGGAGGGACAGATACGCAGTATTTT; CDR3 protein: CASRPGGTDTQYF